One sample yielded the 16 T cell receptor beta chains listed below, sequenced in a study of OX40 agonist ivuxolimab in advanced cancers. Some clones are missing from TCRdb's copy, which holds only in-frame ones; the method was immunoSEQ multiplex PCR. Here the sample spans about 25,000 clones, about 86% being singletons. The source was CD4+ or CD8+ T cells sorted from blood, collected in a trial of the OX40 agonist ivuxolimab. The receptors come from an adult with an advanced solid tumor such as melanoma, head and neck, liver or kidney cancer.

The rearrangement uses TRBV19 and TRBJ1-5, with D perhaps TRBD1 (5 bases). V lost 7 bases to trimming and J lost 6 bases, with 22 bases between them. Germline V gives CDR1 LNHDA, CDR2 SQIVND (reference sequence). The CDR3 is made up of 16 amino acids. The CDR3 loop reads CASTGTAGMGGQPQHF. The CDR3 DNA follows: TGTGCCAGTACAGGGACCGCGGGGATGGGGGGTCAGCCCCAGCATTTT.

The chain couples TRBV18 to TRBJ2-3, with D tentatively TRBD1 or TRBD2 (5 bases each). The CDR3 loop spans 13 amino acids. V lost 0 bases and J 4 bases, leaving 5 bases between the germline ends. CDR1 is KGHSH and CDR2 is LQKENI in the germline V gene. The CDR3 sequence: CASSPPGADTQYF. CDR3 in DNA: TGTGCCAGCTCACCACCGGGGGCAGATACGCAGTATTTT.

The V call is TRBV5-1, the J call TRBJ2-7; perhaps TRBD1 as D (5 bases). CDR1 is SGHRS and CDR2 is YFSETQ in the germline V gene. CDR3 size: 13 residues. V was trimmed by 2 bases and J by 2 bases, leaving 8 bases between them. CDR3 amino acids: CASSFTGPYEQYF. CDR3 DNA sequence: TGCGCCAGCAGCTTCACAGGTCCCTACGAGCAGTACTTC.

The chain links TRBV5-6 to TRBJ1-1; D not resolved. The length of the CDR3 is 16 residues. Trimming took off 0 bases at V and 0 bases at J, with 12 bases between the two ends. The germline gives CDR1 SGHDT, CDR2 YYEEEE. The CDR3 DNA follows: TGTGCCAGCAGCTTGGGGCAGGCCTACATGAACACTGAAGCTTTCTTT. Translation gives CASSLGQAYMNTEAFF. Full variable domain (outside the CDR3, taken from reference TRBV5-6 and TRBJ1-1): DAGVTQSPTHLIKTRGQQVTLRCSPKSGHDTVSWYQQALGQGPQFIFQYYEEEERQRGNFPDRFSGHQFPNYSSELNVNALLLGDSALYLCASSLGQAYMNTEAFFGQGTRLTVV.

The rearrangement joins TRBV6-5 to TRBJ2-7; D perhaps matches TRBD2 (7 bases). CDR3 length: 12 residues. With 3 bases removed from V and 6 bases from J, the gap between germline ends came to 9 bases. Germline V gene lookup returns CDR1 MNHEY and CDR2 SVGAGI. CDR3 coding DNA: TGTGCCAGCAGTTATGGGGGGGCCGAGCAGTACTTC. Translating gives CASSYGGAEQYF.

V usage is TRBV7-9 and J usage is TRBJ2-5, with TRBD1 matching 10 bases. This CDR3 has 15 residues. CDR1 SEHNR and CDR2 FQNEAQ come from the germline V gene (reference sequence). With 5 bases clipped from V and 4 bases from J, the junction kept 7 bases outside the gene matches. The CDR3 reads CASSPTTGGLETQYF. The CDR3 DNA follows: TGTGCCAGCAGCCCCACGACAGGGGGCCTAGAGACCCAGTACTTC.

J is TRBJ1-1 and V is TRBV7-9, with D unresolved. Per germline, CDR1 SEHNR and CDR2 FQNEAQ (reference sequence). This CDR3 is 19 amino acids long. Trimming cost V 2 bases and J 8 bases, with 30 bases left between them. The CDR3 is CASSLKGPSVGEFPSEAFF. The CDR3 DNA reads TGTGCCAGCAGCTTAAAAGGCCCCTCGGTCGGGGAGTTCCCCTCCGAAGCTTTCTTT.

V usage is TRBV5-1 and J usage is TRBJ1-4, with a weak D call TRBD1 (6 bases). Per germline, CDR1 SGHRS and CDR2 YFSETQ. V was clipped by 4 bases and J by 6 bases, with 16 bases between them. The CDR3 contains 15 residues. The CDR3 here is CASSPGGREDEKLFF. As DNA, the CDR3 is TGCGCCAGCAGCCCGGGGGGCAGGGAGGATGAAAAACTGTTTTTT.

V gene TRBV7-3 combines with J gene TRBJ1-1, with D uncertain. The length of the CDR3 is 13 residues. Germline V CDR1 and CDR2: SGHTA, FQGTGA. Trimming pared 5 bases from V and 5 bases from J, leaving 12 bases between. The CDR3 reads CASSPAQLTEAFF. For the CDR3, the DNA is TGTGCCAGCAGCCCGGCTCAGCTAACTGAAGCTTTCTTT.

A single count supports this clone. The chain has TRBV29-1 and TRBJ1-3; 8 bases are shared with TRBD1. The CDR3 extends over 15 amino acids. The V and J ends lost 1 base and 3 bases, in that order; junction bases with no gene match: 5. Germline values: CDR1 SQVTM, CDR2 ANQGSEA. The CDR3 sequence is CSVEVYRGSGNTIYF. The CDR3 DNA reads as TGCAGCGTTGAAGTCTACAGGGGGAGTGGAAACACCATATATTTT.

The chain is built from TRBV28 and TRBJ2-7; D ambiguous. CDR1 and CDR2 (germline): MDHEN, SYDVKM. The CDR3 spans 15 residues. Between the trimmed V and J ends, which lost 6 bases and 6 bases, there was a span of 21 bases. The CDR3 DNA reads as TGTGCCAGCAGGGCTCCTCCCCATCCGGTCCCCGAGCAGTACTTC. Residues: CASRAPPHPVPEQYF.

This sequence joins TRBV9 and TRBJ2-7; TRBD1 or TRBD2 may be the D gene (5 bases each). V lost 4 bases, J lost 6 bases, and 11 bases lay in between. The CDR3 sequence is 12 residues long. Germline-derived CDR1 and CDR2 are SGDLS and YYNGEE. CDR3 region: CASSPGTVEQYF. In DNA, the CDR3 is TGTGCCAGCAGCCCCGGGACCGTCGAGCAGTACTTC.

The V call is TRBV28, the J call TRBJ1-5; a weak D match, TRBD1 (5 bases). V was trimmed by 5 bases and J by 2 bases, leaving 13 bases between them. Germline lookup yields CDR1 MDHEN and CDR2 SYDVKM. The CDR3 has 15 residues. CDR3: CASSPRGGGNQPQHF. The CDR3 nucleotides read TGTGCCAGCAGTCCCCGGGGAGGGGGCAATCAGCCCCAGCATTTT.

This rearrangement joins TRBV6-5 to TRBJ1-1; maybe TRBD1 (6 bases). Germline-derived CDR1 and CDR2 are MNHEY and SVGAGI. The CDR3 length is 15 residues. The V end was cut by 5 bases, the J end by 4 bases, with 17 bases between. The DNA for the CDR3 is TGTGCCAGCAGTGGAGAGGGGGGGAGTAGCACTGAAGCTTTCTTT. Residues: CASSGEGGSSTEAFF.

J is TRBJ2-1 and V is TRBV11-2; D ambiguous. This CDR3 contains 14 residues. Germline V gene sequence: CDR1 SGHAT, CDR2 FQNNGV. Trimming shortened V by 4 bases and J by 1 base, and 8 bases separated the two germline ends. The DNA of the CDR3 is TGTGCCAGCAGCTCCCTGGAGTCCTACAATGAGCAGTTCTTC. It encodes CASSSLESYNEQFF.

V usage is TRBV7-2 and J usage is TRBJ2-7; no firm D call. The V end was cut by 1 base, the J end by 4 bases, with 17 bases between. The CDR3 loop spans 16 amino acids. Germline V gene sequence: CDR1 SGHTA, CDR2 FQGNSA. CDR3 in DNA: TGTGCCAGCAGCTTAGTTGTTCTGCCGTTCTCGTACGAGCAGTACTTC. Its protein product is CASSLVVLPFSYEQYF.